This T cell receptor beta chain was observed in a study of early T cells in non-severe SARS-CoV-2 infection. Study overall: Investigators sequenced bulk RNA drawn from unsorted whole blood, and chains remained unpaired.

Molecules of cDNA were individually given unique molecular identifiers that were attached to them. MiXCR, applied by TCRdb to the 5' RACE reads, yields one record per CDR3 protein. The repertoire has fewer than 40,000 distinct CDR3 sequences, 4.5% to 7.5% of them found once; the top ten carry around 5%. This clonotype appeared many times. Germline V gives CDR1 SGHRS, CDR2 YFSETQ. The CDR3 spans 14 residues. V was cut by 0 bases and J by 1 base, with 7 bases left in between. The rearrangement links TRBV5-1 to TRBJ2-5; no clear D. The receptor comes from an adult who was a healthcare worker with PCR-confirmed SARS-CoV-2 infection or an uninfected control (not recorded which). The sequencing input was whole blood. The CDR3 region is CASSLGGIQETQYF. The CDR3 DNA follows: TGCGCCAGCAGCTTGGGGGGAATCCAAGAGACCCAGTACTTC.